This TCR beta chain originates from a study of blood T cell repertoires in COVID-19. Assay used: immunoSEQ multiplex PCR; TCRdb lists only in-frame clones, some missing. The sample records about 46,000 clones, roughly 86% being singletons. The CDR3 spans 19 residues. The sequenced sample consisted of peripheral blood. The chain recombines TRBV12-2 with TRBJ2-2; the table names TRBD1, a call not compared with the DNA. TRBV12-2 is classified as a pseudogene. The receptor's source is a man aged 80 or over with active COVID-19. The CDR3 DNA is TGTGCAAGTCGCTTAGTTGTTGCTGGAGGGGGCGCGGACACCGGGGAGCTGTTTTTT. It specifies CASRLVVAGGGADTGELFF.